These 22 T cell receptor beta chains were all obtained from the same sample, sequenced in a study of CD8 T cells in cerebrospinal fluid in Alzheimer's disease. One entry per CDR3 protein, without DNA, is what TCRdb gives after re-calling the 10x single-cell sequencing reads. In all, the sample yields over a thousand distinct CDR3 sequences. The sequenced material came from cerebrospinal fluid. These receptors all stem from a human donor in good health.

The chain couples TRBV19 to TRBJ2-7; as DNA is missing, the TRBD1 call by TCRdb cannot be tested. This CDR3 is built from 16 residues. Germline assignment: CDR1 LNHDA and CDR2 SQIVND (reference sequence). CDR3 protein: CASSISTPPSSYEQYF. Together with reference TRBV19 and TRBJ2-7, the CDR3 gives the full variable domain: DGGITQSPKYLFRKEGQNVTLSCEQNLNHDAMYWYRQDPGQGLRLIYYSQIVNDFQKGDIAEGYSVSREKKESFPLTVTSAQKNPTAFYLCASSISTPPSSYEQYFGPGTRLTVT.

This clonotype registers large (0.1 to 1%) by frequency. V gene TRBV5-6 combines with J gene TRBJ2-4; TCRdb returns TRBD2, unconfirmable since there is no DNA. CDR1 and CDR2 (germline): SGHDT, YYEEEE. The CDR3 length is 19 residues. CDR3 loop: CASSLRTSGSGLAKNIQYF.

This chain connects TRBV5-1 to TRBJ1-6. The CDR3 covers 14 residues. CDR1 SGHRS and CDR2 YFSETQ come from the germline V gene. The CDR3 spells CASSLYAGISPLHF.

Measured by frequency, this clonotype is medium-sized. This sequence joins TRBV3-1 and TRBJ2-3; TCRdb lists TRBD2, though no DNA is available to test this call. This CDR3 has 16 residues. The V gene's germline CDR1 is LGHDT and CDR2 YNNKEL (reference sequence). CDR3 sequence: CASRDSGRTNTDTQYF.

This clonotype ranks as medium-sized in terms of frequency. The chain is built from TRBV20-1 and TRBJ2-7; absent DNA, TCRdb's TRBD1 call cannot be checked. The CDR3 extends over 12 amino acids. CDR1 is DFQATT and CDR2 is SNEGSKA in the germline V gene (reference sequence). The CDR3 sequence is CSADRASYEQYF.

This clonotype registers large by frequency. This chain links TRBV14 with TRBJ1-1. Germline loops: CDR1 SGHDN, CDR2 FVKESK. The CDR3 runs to 13 residues. The CDR3 protein is CASRKDGHTEAFF.

This clonotype shows up as large by frequency. The chain combines TRBV7-2 with TRBJ1-2. From germline, CDR1 is SGHTA and CDR2 FQGNSA. The CDR3 runs 11 residues. CDR3 residues: CASSPTRGYTF.

This clonotype is large (0.1 to 1%) by frequency. The chain has TRBV18 and TRBJ2-1; TCRdb's assignment of TRBD2 cannot be checked, as there is no DNA. Germline values: CDR1 KGHSH, CDR2 LQKENI. This CDR3 spans 16 amino acids. This chain's CDR3 is CASSPSQTGVGGEQFF.

By frequency, this clonotype is medium-sized (0.01 to 0.1%). The rearrangement joins TRBV7-9 to TRBJ2-3; lacking DNA, the TRBD2 call made by TCRdb goes unchecked. Germline CDR1 and CDR2: SEHNR and FQNEAQ (reference sequence). CDR3 size: 17 residues. The chain's CDR3 is CASSLGRLAGNTDTQYF.

This sequence joins TRBV7-2 and TRBJ2-5; the D call from TCRdb, TRBD2, cannot be confirmed without DNA. The CDR3 has 14 residues. Germline CDR1 and CDR2: SGHTA and FQGNSA. This CDR3 reads CASSPRGGRETQYF. Combining the CDR3 with reference TRBV7-2 and TRBJ2-5 gives the whole variable domain GAGVSQSPSNKVTEKGKDVELRCDPISGHTALYWYRQSLGQGLEFLIYFQGNSAPDKSGLPSDRFSAERTGGSVSTLTIQRTQQEDSAVYLCASSPRGGRETQYFGPGTRLLVL.

Considering frequency, this clonotype is large. The CDR3 region is CASSPFSGRGDTQYF. This chain connects TRBV18 to TRBJ2-3; TCRdb selects TRBD2, and the lack of DNA leaves this call unchecked. CDR1 KGHSH and CDR2 LQKENI come from the germline V gene. The CDR3 loop spans 15 amino acids.

In terms of frequency, this clonotype is medium-sized. The chain joins TRBV6-5 to TRBJ2-3; TCRdb indicates TRBD1, and absent DNA this call remains unverified. The CDR3 runs 15 residues. Germline-derived CDR1 and CDR2 are MNHEY and SVGAGI. CDR3 in amino acids: CASSKQGGGTDTQYF.

Considering frequency, this clonotype is medium-sized. The genes are TRBV27 and TRBJ2-5; there is no DNA to check the TCRdb D call of TRBD2. Germline V gene sequence: CDR1 MNHEY, CDR2 SMNVEV (reference sequence). The CDR3 covers 16 residues. CDR3 residues: CASSLAGTSQQETQYF.

In terms of frequency, this clonotype is large. This chain connects TRBV10-3 to TRBJ2-3. The CDR3 runs to 14 residues. Germline-derived CDR1 and CDR2 are ENHRY and SYGVKD. The CDR3 loop is CAISESTYTDTQYF.

Frequency places this clonotype as medium-sized (0.01 to 0.1%). This sequence joins TRBV6-5 and TRBJ1-1; absent DNA, TCRdb's TRBD1 call cannot be checked. This CDR3 has 18 residues. CDR1 and CDR2 (germline): MNHEY, SVGAGI. CDR3 loop: CASSLRGVRDSRGTEAFF.

This clonotype ranks as medium-sized in terms of frequency. V is TRBV18 and J is TRBJ1-1. Germline V gene data show CDR1 as KGHSH and CDR2 as LQKENI. The CDR3 is 13 amino acids. CDR3 residues: CASSRGGNTEAFF.

This clonotype counts as large (0.1 to 1%) by frequency. The chain carries TRBV10-3 and TRBJ1-2. The CDR3 has 14 amino acids. CDR1 is ENHRY, CDR2 SYGVKD, per germline. The CDR3 sequence is CAAGHGVSNYGYTF.

This clonotype is deemed medium-sized by its frequency. The chain has TRBV6-2 or TRBV6-3 and TRBJ2-1; TCRdb calls TRBD2, which cannot be checked without DNA. The CDR3 spans 16 residues. In germline, CDR1 is MNHEY, CDR2 SVGEGT. CDR3 loop: CASSYGTSGSRWEQFF.

Frequency places this clonotype as medium-sized (0.01 to 0.1%). V usage is TRBV6-1 and J usage is TRBJ1-5; TCRdb designates TRBD1, a call that cannot be tested without DNA. CDR1 is MNHNS and CDR2 is SASEGT in the germline V gene. This CDR3 is 16 amino acids long. This CDR3 is CASSLPLGTLNQPQHF.

The J gene is TRBJ1-1, the V gene TRBV7-2; the D gene TCRdb calls, TRBD1, cannot be checked with no DNA. Germline-derived CDR1 and CDR2 are SGHTA and FQGNSA. This CDR3 has 15 residues. CDR3 loop: CASSLVTRGDTEAFF.

This clonotype is identified as large (0.1 to 1%) from frequency. V gene TRBV7-2 combines with J gene TRBJ2-5; TCRdb returns TRBD2, unconfirmable since there is no DNA. CDR1 and CDR2 from the germline V gene are SGHTA and FQGNSA. The CDR3 length is 15 residues. CDR3 sequence reads: CASTLTSGRRETQYF.

This clonotype is identified as large (0.1 to 1%) from frequency. J is TRBJ2-7 and V is TRBV3-1; TCRdb's D gene call, TRBD1, goes unchecked for lack of DNA. The germline gives CDR1 LGHDT, CDR2 YNNKEL (reference sequence). This CDR3 is 15 amino acids long. This CDR3 reads CASSQATGRGYEQYF.